This T cell receptor (beta chain) was observed in a study of Ad26.COV2.S vaccination and SARS-CoV-2 variants. A note on this clone: Its matching antigen is unknown.

Profiled with immunoSEQ multiplex PCR; TCRdb holds only in-frame clones, not every one. The table has 400,000 to 450,000 clones, approximately 90% seen once. Study-wide findings and caveats: Whether participants received vaccine or placebo, their non-spike TCR breadth was similar. Post-vaccination spike-specific CD8+ and CD4+ T cell responses reportedly had substantial breadth.

The germline gives CDR1 LGHDT, CDR2 YNNKEL (reference sequence). V trimming: 2 bases; J trimming: 8 bases; junction bases outside the gene matches: 2. The CDR3 extends over 12 amino acids. This sample's treatment: over 15 received Ad26.COV2.S at low or high dose, single or two shots; about 5 received placebo; per-sample allocation not given. Day 63 following the first vaccine or placebo injection was when the samples were taken. Recruitment in Boston yielded a donor of adult age, 18-55 years. The sequence came from a person between 18 and 65 years old who received the Ad26.COV2.S COVID-19 vaccine or a placebo. Sequencing used peripheral blood, obtained in a trial of Ad26.COV2.S vaccine versus placebo. The chain carries TRBV3-1 (or the pseudogene TRBV3-2) and TRBJ1-1; 7 bases are a match to TRBD1. CDR3 nucleotides: TGTGCCAGCAGCCAAACCAGGGGGGAAGCTTTCTTT. Its translation: CASSQTRGEAFF.